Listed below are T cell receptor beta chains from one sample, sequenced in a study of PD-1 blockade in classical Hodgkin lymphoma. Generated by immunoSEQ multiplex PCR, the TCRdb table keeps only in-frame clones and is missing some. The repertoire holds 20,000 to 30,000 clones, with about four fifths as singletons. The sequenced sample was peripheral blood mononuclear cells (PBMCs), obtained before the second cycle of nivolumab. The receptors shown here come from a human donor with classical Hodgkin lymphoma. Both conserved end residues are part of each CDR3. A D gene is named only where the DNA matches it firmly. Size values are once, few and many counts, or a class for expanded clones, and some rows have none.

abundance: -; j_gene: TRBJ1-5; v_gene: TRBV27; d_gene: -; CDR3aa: CASSPSTDNPRQPQHF; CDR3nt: TGTGCCAGCAGTCCCTCAACGGACAACCCGCGGCAGCCCCAGCATTTT
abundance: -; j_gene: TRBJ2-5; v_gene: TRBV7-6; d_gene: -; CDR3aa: CASSLGAGIAGQETQYF; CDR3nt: TGTGCCAGCAGCTTAGGGGCCGGTATAGCAGGACAAGAGACCCAGTACTTC
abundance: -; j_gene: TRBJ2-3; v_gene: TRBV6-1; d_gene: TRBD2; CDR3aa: CASRLSGGADTQYF; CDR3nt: TGTGCCAGCAGACTGAGCGGGGGGGCAGATACGCAGTATTTT
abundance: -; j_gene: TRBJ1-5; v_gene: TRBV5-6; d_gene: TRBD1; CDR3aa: CASSLWTGGSLDQPQHF; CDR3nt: TGTGCCAGCAGCTTGTGGACAGGAGGATCCCTAGATCAGCCCCAGCATTTT
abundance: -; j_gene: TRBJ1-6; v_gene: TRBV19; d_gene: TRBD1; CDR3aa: CASSPQDSTGVPYLYNSPLHF; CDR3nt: TGTGCCAGTAGTCCCCAGGATTCGACAGGGGTTCCTTATCTCTATAATTCACCCCTCCACTTT
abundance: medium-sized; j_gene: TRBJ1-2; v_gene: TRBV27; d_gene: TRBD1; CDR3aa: CASSLSQGDYGYTF; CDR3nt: TGTGCCAGCAGTTTATCGCAGGGGGACTATGGCTACACCTTC
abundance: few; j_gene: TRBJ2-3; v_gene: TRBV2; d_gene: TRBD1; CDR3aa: CASSGGLMGTDTQYF; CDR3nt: TGTGCCAGCTCAGGGGGCCTCATGGGGACAGATACGCAGTATTTT
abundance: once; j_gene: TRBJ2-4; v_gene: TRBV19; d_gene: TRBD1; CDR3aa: CASRSQGDKNIQYF; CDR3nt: TGTGCCAGTAGAAGTCAGGGGGACAAAAACATTCAGTACTTC
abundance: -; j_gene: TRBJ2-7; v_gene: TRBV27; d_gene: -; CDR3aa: CASRSAGNYYEQYF; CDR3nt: TGTGCCAGCCGATCTGCTGGGAATTACTACGAGCAGTACTTC
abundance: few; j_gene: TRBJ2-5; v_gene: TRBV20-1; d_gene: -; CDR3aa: CSTEGPETQYF; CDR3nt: TGCTCGACAGAGGGGCCGGAGACCCAGTACTTC
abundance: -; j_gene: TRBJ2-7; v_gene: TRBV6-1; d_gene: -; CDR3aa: CASSEAHGVGANLYEQYF; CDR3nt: TGTGCCAGCAGTGAAGCGCACGGGGTCGGCGCGAACCTCTACGAGCAGTACTTC
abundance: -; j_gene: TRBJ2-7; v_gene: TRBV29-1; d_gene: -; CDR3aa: CSVEAGNYEQYF; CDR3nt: TGCAGCGTTGAAGCGGGGAACTACGAGCAGTACTTC
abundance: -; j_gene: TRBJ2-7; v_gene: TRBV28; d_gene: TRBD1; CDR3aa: CASSWQPGQGKNEQYF; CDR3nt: TGTGCCAGCAGTTGGCAACCGGGACAGGGGAAGAACGAGCAGTACTTC
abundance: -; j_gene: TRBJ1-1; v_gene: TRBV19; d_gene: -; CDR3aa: CASEPGRRVKAFF; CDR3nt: TGTGCCAGTGAGCCGGGCCGGCGGGTGAAAGCTTTCTTT
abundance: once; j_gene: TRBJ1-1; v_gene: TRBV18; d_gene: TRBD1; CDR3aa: CASSRQGRNTEAFF; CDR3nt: TGTGCCAGCTCACGACAGGGCCGAAACACTGAAGCTTTCTTT
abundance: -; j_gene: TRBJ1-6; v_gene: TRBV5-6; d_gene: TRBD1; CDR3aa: CASSSFDREDSPLHF; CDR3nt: TGTGCCAGCAGCTCGTTTGACAGGGAGGATTCACCCCTCCACTTT
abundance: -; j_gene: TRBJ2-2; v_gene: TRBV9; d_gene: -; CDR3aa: CASRAGDINTGELFF; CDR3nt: TGTGCCAGCAGGGCTGGGGACATAAACACCGGGGAGCTGTTTTTT
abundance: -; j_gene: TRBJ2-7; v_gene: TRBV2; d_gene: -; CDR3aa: CASSAEGIGYEQYF; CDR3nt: TGTGCCAGCAGTGCCGAGGGGATTGGGTACGAGCAGTACTTC
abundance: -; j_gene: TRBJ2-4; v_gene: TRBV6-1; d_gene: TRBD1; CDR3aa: CASSGHRGPKNIQYF; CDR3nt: TGTGCCAGCAGTGGCCACAGGGGGCCCAAAAACATTCAGTACTTC
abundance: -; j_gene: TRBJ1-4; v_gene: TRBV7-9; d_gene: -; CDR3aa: CASSPFDDSYEKLFF; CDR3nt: TGTGCCAGCAGCCCCTTTGACGACTCCTATGAAAAACTGTTTTTT
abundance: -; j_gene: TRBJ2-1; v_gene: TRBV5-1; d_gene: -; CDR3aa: CASSRTPPSNEQFF; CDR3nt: TGCGCCAGCAGCCGGACTCCCCCCTCCAATGAGCAGTTCTTC
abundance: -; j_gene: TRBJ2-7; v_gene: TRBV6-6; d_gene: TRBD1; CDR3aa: CASSPLTGTYEQYF; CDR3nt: TGTGCCAGCAGTCCGCTGACAGGGACCTACGAGCAGTACTTC
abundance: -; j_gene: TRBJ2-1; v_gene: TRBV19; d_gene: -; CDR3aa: CASSYGRTLNEQFF; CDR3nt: TGTGCCAGTAGTTATGGCCGGACACTCAATGAGCAGTTCTTC
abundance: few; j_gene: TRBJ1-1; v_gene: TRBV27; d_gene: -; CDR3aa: CASSPRTPLNTEAFF; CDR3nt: TGTGCCAGCAGCCCTCGGACGCCACTGAACACTGAAGCTTTCTTT
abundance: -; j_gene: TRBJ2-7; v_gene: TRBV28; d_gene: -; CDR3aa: CASSTQYEQYF; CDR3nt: TGTGCCAGCAGTACCCAATACGAGCAGTACTTC
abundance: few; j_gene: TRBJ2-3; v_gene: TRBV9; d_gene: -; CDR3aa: CASSTQGGLPTDTQYF; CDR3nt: TGTGCCAGCAGCACCCAGGGGGGGCTACCGACAGATACGCAGTATTTT
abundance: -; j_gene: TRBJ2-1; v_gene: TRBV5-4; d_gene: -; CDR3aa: CASSTGKNNEQFF; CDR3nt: TGTGCCAGCAGTACGGGGAAGAACAATGAGCAGTTCTTC
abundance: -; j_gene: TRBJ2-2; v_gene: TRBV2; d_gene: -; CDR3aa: CASSVSGVGELFF; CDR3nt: TGTGCCAGCAGTGTATCCGGGGTCGGGGAGCTGTTTTTT
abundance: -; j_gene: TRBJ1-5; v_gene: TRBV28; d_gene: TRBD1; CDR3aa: CASSLFTGQGAQPQHF; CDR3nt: TGTGCCAGCAGTTTATTCACTGGACAGGGGGCACAGCCCCAGCATTTT
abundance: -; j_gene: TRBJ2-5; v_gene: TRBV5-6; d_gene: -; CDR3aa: CASFRGEQETQYF; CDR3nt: TGTGCCAGCTTCAGGGGTGAGCAAGAGACCCAGTACTTC
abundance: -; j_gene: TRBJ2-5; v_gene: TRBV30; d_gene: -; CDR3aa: CACKTGSVRYF; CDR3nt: TGTGCCTGCAAGACAGGATCCGTTCGGTACTTC
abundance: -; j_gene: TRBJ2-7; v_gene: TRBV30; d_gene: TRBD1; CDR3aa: CAFGQGQSYEQYF; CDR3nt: TGTGCCTTCGGACAGGGACAATCCTACGAGCAGTACTTC
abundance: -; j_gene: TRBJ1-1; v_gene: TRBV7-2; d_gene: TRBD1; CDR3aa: CASSLGVRGRGTEAFF; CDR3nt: TGTGCCAGCAGCTTAGGCGTCAGGGGGCGCGGAACTGAAGCTTTCTTT
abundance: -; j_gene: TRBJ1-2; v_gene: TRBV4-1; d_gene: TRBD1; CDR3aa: CASSQVIVGGPFYGYTF; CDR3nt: TGCGCCAGCAGCCAAGTAATTGTAGGGGGCCCTTTTTATGGCTACACCTTC
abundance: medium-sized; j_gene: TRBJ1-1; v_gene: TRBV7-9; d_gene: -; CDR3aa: CASSLVENTEAFF; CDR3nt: TGTGCCAGCAGCCTCGTCGAGAACACTGAAGCTTTCTTT
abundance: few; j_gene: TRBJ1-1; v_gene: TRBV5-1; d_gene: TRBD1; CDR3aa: CASSYGQGEAFF; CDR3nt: TGCGCCAGCAGCTACGGACAGGGTGAAGCTTTCTTT
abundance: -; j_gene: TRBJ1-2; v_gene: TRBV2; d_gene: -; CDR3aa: CASSPQGGRGYTF; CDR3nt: TGTGCCAGCAGCCCACAGGGAGGACGCGGCTACACCTTC
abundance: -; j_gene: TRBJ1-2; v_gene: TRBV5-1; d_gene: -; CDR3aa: CASSLGPGKGDGYTF; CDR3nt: TGCGCCAGCAGCTTGGGTCCAGGAAAAGGGGATGGCTACACCTTC
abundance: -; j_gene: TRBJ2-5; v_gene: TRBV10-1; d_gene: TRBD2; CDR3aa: CASSAGLAGQETQYF; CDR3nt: TGCGCCAGCAGTGCCGGTCTAGCGGGCCAAGAGACCCAGTACTTC
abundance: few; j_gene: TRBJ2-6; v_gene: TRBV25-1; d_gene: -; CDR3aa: CASSDTGANVLTF; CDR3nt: TGTGCCAGCAGCGACACTGGGGCCAACGTCCTGACTTTC
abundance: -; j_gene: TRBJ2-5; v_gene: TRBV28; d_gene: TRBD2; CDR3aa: CASSSGLAGRQETQYF; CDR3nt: TGTGCCAGCAGTTCAGGACTAGCGGGCAGGCAAGAGACCCAGTACTTC
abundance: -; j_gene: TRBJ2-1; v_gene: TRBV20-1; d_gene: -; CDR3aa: CSARGGAEQFF; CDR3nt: TGCAGTGCCAGGGGGGGGGCTGAGCAGTTCTTC
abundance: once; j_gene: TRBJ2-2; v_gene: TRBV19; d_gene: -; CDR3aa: CATRVQANTGELFF; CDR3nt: TGTGCCACTAGGGTTCAAGCGAACACCGGGGAGCTGTTTTTT
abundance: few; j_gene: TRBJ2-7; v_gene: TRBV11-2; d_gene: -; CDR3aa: CASSLSVYEQYF; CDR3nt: TGTGCCAGCAGCTTATCAGTCTACGAGCAGTACTTC
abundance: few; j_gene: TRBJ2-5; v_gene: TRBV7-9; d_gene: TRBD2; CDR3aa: CASSLARLAGQETQYF; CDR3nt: TGTGCCAGCAGCTTAGCTAGGCTAGCGGGGCAAGAGACCCAGTACTTC
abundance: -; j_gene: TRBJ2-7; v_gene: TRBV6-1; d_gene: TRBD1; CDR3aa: CASSRGGIYEQYF; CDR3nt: TGTGCCAGCAGTCGAGGGGGCATCTACGAGCAGTACTTC
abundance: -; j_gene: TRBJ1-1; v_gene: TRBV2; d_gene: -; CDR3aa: CASSDGRGVAEAFF; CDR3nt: TGTGCCAGCAGTGACGGACGGGGGGTCGCTGAAGCTTTCTTT